Described below is a single TCR beta chain sequence and its context. This specimen comes from a study of blood T cell repertoires in COVID-19. For the study at large: Donors in the United States, Italy and Spain gave samples during acute or convalescent COVID-19.

CDR1 and CDR2 from the germline V gene are SGHAT and FQNNGV. V lost 6 bases, J lost 7 bases, and 19 bases stayed unmatched. The CDR3 runs 18 residues. Sequencing was performed with immunoSEQ multiplex PCR; in TCRdb, only in-frame clones are kept and a portion is missing. Of 150,000 to 200,000 clones listed, roughly 86% are singletons. The TCR was taken from a man aged 50 to 60 with active or convalescent COVID-19. The V and J genes are TRBV11-2 and TRBJ2-1; 9 bases map to TRBD1. Sequenced input: peripheral blood. The CDR3 reads CASRQLRSRDRAGNEQFF. CDR3 nucleotide sequence: TGTGCCAGCAGGCAACTAAGATCACGGGACAGGGCAGGGAATGAGCAGTTCTTC. Filled out from reference TRBV11-2 and TRBJ2-1, the complete variable domain reads EAGVAQSPRYKIIEKRQSVAFWCNPISGHATLYWYQQILGQGPKLLIQFQNNGVVDDSQLPKDRFSAERLKGVDSTLKIQPAKLEDSAVYLCASRQLRSRDRAGNEQFFGPGTRLTVL.